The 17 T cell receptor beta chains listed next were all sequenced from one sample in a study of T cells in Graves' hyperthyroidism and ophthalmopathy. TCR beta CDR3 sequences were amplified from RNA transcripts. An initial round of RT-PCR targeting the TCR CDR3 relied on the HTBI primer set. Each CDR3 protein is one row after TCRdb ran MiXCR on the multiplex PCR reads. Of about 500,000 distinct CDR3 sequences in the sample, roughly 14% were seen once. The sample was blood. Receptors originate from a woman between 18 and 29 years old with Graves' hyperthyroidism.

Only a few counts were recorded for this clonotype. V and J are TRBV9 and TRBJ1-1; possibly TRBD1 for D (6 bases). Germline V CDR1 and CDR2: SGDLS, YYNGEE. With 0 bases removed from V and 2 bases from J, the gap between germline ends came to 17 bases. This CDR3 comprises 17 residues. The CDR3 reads CASSVAVEGGLNTEAFF. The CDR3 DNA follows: TGTGCCAGCAGCGTAGCGGTCGAGGGGGGCCTCAACACTGAAGCTTTCTTT.

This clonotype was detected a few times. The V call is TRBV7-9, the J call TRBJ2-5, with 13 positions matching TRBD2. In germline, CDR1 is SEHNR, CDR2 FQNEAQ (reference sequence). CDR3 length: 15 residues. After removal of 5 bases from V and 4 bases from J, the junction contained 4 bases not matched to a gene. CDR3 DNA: TGTGCCAGCAGCCCCCGGACTAGCGGGAGAGAGACCCAGTACTTC. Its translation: CASSPRTSGRETQYF.

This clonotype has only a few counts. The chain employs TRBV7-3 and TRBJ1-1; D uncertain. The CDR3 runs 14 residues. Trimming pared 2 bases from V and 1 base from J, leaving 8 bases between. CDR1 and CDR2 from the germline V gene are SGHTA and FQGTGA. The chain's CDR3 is CASSLAHRNTEAFF. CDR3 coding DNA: TGTGCCAGCAGCTTAGCCCACAGGAACACTGAAGCTTTCTTT.

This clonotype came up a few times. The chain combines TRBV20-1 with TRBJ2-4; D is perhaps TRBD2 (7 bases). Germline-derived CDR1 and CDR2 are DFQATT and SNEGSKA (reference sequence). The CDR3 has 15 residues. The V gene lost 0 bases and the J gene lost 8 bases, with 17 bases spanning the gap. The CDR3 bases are TGCAGTGCTAGAGATGGGGGGGCGCTGAGGGACATTCAGTACTTC. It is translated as CSARDGGALRDIQYF.

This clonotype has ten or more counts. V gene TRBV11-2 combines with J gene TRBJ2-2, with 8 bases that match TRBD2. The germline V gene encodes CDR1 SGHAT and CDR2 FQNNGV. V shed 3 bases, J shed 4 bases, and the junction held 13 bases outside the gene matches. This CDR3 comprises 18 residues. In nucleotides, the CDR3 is TGTGCCAGCAGCTTGGGGCCAGGCGGGAGGCATTCCACCGGGGAGCTGTTTTTT. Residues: CASSLGPGGRHSTGELFF.

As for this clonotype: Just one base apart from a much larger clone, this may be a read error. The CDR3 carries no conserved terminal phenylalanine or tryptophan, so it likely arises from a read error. The CDR3 DNA sequence: TGTGCCAGCAGCCGTATCTCTGGGGCCAACGTCCTGACTTCC. Translation: CASSRISGANVLTS. J is TRBJ2-6 and V is TRBV27; the D is unclear. In germline, CDR1 is MNHEY, CDR2 SMNVEV (reference sequence). The CDR3 spans 14 residues. The V end lost 6 bases, the J end lost 0 bases, and 6 bases lay between the germline ends.

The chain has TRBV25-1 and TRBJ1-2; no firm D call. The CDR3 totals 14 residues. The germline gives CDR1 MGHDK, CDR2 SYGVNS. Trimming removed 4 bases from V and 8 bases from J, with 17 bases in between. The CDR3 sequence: CASSASQNPQGYTF. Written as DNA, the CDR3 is TGTGCCAGCAGTGCGAGTCAAAACCCCCAGGGCTACACCTTC.

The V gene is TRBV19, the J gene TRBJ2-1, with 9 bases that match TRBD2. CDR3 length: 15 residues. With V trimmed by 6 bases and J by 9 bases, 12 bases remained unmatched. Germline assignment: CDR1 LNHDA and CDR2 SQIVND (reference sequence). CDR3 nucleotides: TGTGCCAGTAGACCAACTAGCGGGTTGGCGGGTGAGCAGTTCTTC. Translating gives CASRPTSGLAGEQFF.

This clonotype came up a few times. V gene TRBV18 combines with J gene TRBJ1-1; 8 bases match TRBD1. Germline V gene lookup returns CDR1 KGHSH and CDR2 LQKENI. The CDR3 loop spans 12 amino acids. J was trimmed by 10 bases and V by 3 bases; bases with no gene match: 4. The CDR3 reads CASSPQDRVAFF. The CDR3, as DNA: TGTGCCAGCTCACCTCAGGACAGGGTAGCTTTCTTT.

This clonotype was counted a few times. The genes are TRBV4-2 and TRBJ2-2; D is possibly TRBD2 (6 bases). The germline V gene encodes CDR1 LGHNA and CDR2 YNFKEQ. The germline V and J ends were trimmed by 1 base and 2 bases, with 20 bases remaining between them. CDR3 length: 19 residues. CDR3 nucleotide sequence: TGTGCCAGCAGCCAAGTAGGGAGACTGGCGGGAAAAAACACCGGGGAGCTGTTTTTT. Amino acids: CASSQVGRLAGKNTGELFF.

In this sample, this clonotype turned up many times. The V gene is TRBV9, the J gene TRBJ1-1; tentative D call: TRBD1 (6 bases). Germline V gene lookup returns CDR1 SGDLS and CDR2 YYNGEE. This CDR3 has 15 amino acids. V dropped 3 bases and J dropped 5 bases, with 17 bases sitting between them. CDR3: CASSGVRGAQTEAFF. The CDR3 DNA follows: TGTGCCAGCAGCGGCGTCCGGGGGGCGCAAACTGAAGCTTTCTTT.

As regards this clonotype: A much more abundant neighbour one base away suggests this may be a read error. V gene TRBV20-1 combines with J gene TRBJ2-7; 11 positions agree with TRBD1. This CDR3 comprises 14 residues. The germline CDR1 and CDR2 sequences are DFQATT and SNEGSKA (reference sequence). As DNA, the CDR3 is TGCGGTGCTAGGGGGGACAGGGGGGCTTACGAGCAGTACTTC. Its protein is CGARGDRGAYEQYF.

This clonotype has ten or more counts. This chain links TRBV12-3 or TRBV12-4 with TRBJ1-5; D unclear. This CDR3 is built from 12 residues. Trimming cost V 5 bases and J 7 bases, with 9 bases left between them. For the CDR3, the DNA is TGTGCCAGCAGTGTTTCCTGGCAGCCCCAGCATTTT. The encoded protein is CASSVSWQPQHF.

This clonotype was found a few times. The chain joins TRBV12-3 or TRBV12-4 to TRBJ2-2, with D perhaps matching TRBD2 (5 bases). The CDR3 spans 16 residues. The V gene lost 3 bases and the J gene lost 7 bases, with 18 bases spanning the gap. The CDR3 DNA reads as TGTGCCAGCAGTTTGACGGGAACCCTTCAAAACGGGGAGCTGTTTTTT. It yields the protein CASSLTGTLQNGELFF.

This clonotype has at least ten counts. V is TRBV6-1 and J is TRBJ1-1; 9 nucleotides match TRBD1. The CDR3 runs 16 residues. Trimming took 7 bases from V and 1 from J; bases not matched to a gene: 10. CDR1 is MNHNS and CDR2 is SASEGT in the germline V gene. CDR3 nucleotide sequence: TGTGCCAGCACCCCGACACCGGGACAGGGGAACACTGAAGCTTTCTTT. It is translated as CASTPTPGQGNTEAFF.

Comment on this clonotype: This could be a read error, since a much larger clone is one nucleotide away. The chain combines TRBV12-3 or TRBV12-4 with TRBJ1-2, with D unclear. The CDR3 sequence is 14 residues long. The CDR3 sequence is CANSLVGRRAGYTF. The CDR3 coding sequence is TGTGCCAACAGTTTAGTGGGGAGGCGGGCTGGCTACACCTTC.

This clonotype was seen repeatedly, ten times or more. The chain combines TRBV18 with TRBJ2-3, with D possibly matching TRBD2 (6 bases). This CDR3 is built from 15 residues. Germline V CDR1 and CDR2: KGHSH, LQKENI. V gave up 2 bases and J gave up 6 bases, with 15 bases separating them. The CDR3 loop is CASSPSREAVDTQYF. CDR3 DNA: TGTGCCAGCTCACCATCGAGGGAGGCCGTTGATACGCAGTATTTT.